These 18 T cell receptor beta chains originate from one sample sequenced in a study of shared clonotypes between healthy human individuals. Generated by immunoSEQ multiplex PCR, the TCRdb table keeps only in-frame clones and is missing some. Of over a million clones in the sample, roughly 96% are singletons; the top ten hold approximately 1%. The specimen was naive CD4+ T cells sorted from blood. Documented subset: CD45RA+ positively selected. The origin of the receptors is a man aged 25-40 years in good health.

To note about this clone: Other nucleotide sequences from this sample produce the same CDR3. The chain links TRBV7-2 to TRBJ2-1; D is ambiguous. Germline CDR1 reads SGHTA; CDR2 reads FQGNSA. This CDR3 contains 13 residues. Trimming cost V 5 bases and J 0 bases, with 5 bases left between them. CDR3 amino acids: CASSPSSYNEQFF. The CDR3 DNA sequence: TGTGCCAGCAGCCCAAGCTCCTACAATGAGCAGTTCTTC.

Remarks on this clone: This specimen includes other DNA sequences encoding the same CDR3. V gene TRBV28 combines with J gene TRBJ1-4; 7 bases are a match to TRBD1. J gave up 8 bases and V 2 bases, and 5 bases lay outside the gene matches. The CDR3 has 14 amino acids. Looked up from germline, CDR1 is MDHEN and CDR2 is SYDVKM. The CDR3 region is CASSLRQGSEKLFF. The CDR3 DNA follows: TGTGCCAGCAGTTTACGACAGGGAAGCGAAAAACTGTTTTTT.

In its sample, this clone was seen once. V gene TRBV5-1 combines with J gene TRBJ2-2; TRBD1 is a possible D gene (6 bases). The CDR3 runs 16 residues. CDR1 is SGHRS and CDR2 is YFSETQ in the germline V gene. The ends were cut back, 4 bases at V and 6 bases at J, with 19 bases in the middle. The CDR3 DNA reads as TGCGCCAGCAGCCCTGAGACAGGACGAGTATCCGGGGAGCTGTTTTTT. Its translation is CASSPETGRVSGELFF.

The chain employs TRBV10-2 and TRBJ2-2; D is possibly TRBD2 (6 bases). Germline V gives CDR1 WSHSY, CDR2 SAAADI. V was clipped by 3 bases and J by 7 bases, with 15 bases between them. CDR3 size: 15 residues. Here the CDR3 DNA reads TGCGCCAGCAGTGACCCTAGCGAGATCGTCGGGGAGCTGTTTTTT. Its protein is CASSDPSEIVGELFF.

Concerning this clone itself: Other DNA sequences within the sample encode an identical CDR3. The chain employs TRBV29-1 and TRBJ2-3, with 9 bases aligning to TRBD2. Germline CDR1 is SQVTM and CDR2 is ANQGSEA. V lost 3 bases and J lost 4; bases outside the gene matches: 5. This CDR3 is built from 14 residues. The CDR3 sequence is CSVESRLAADTQYF. For the CDR3, the DNA is TGCAGCGTTGAGTCCAGACTAGCGGCAGATACGCAGTATTTT.

The chain carries TRBV2 and TRBJ2-2; D is uncertain. The germline V and J ends were trimmed by 6 bases and 7 bases, with 12 bases remaining between them. Germline V gene data show CDR1 as SNHLY and CDR2 as FYNNEI. This CDR3 spans 13 amino acids. CDR3 region: CASSPRASGELFF. DNA of the CDR3: TGTGCCAGCAGCCCCCGGGCCAGCGGGGAGCTGTTTTTT.

This clone was seen a single time. The chain is built from TRBV7-3 and TRBJ2-7, with 8 bases aligning to TRBD1. The germline gives CDR1 SGHTA, CDR2 FQGTGA. With 3 bases clipped from V and 7 bases from J, the junction kept 5 bases outside the gene matches. There are 13 residues in the CDR3. Here the CDR3 reads CASSFGQGTEQYF. DNA for the CDR3: TGTGCCAGCAGCTTCGGACAGGGTACAGAGCAGTACTTC.

The chain has TRBV6-1 and TRBJ1-2; D gene unclear. Germline V gene lookup returns CDR1 MNHNS and CDR2 SASEGT. V lost 4 bases and J 0 bases, leaving 21 bases between the germline ends. The CDR3 sequence is 18 residues long. CDR3 bases: TGTGCCAGCAGTGTAAGGGCCGCCGACGGAGCTTCTAACTATGGCTACACCTTC. This codes for CASSVRAADGASNYGYTF.

V gene TRBV11-2 combines with J gene TRBJ2-1, with D maybe TRBD1 (6 bases). The CDR3 loop spans 13 amino acids. The germline V and J ends were trimmed by 5 bases and 9 bases, with 14 bases remaining between them. The germline gives CDR1 SGHAT, CDR2 FQNNGV. The CDR3 reads CASSPGQLAEQFF. The CDR3 nucleotides are TGTGCCAGCAGCCCGGGACAATTGGCTGAGCAGTTCTTC. Together with reference TRBV11-2 and TRBJ2-1, the CDR3 gives the full variable domain: EAGVAQSPRYKIIEKRQSVAFWCNPISGHATLYWYQQILGQGPKLLIQFQNNGVVDDSQLPKDRFSAERLKGVDSTLKIQPAKLEDSAVYLCASSPGQLAEQFFGPGTRLTVL.

This chain links TRBV28 with TRBJ2-7; a possible D gene is TRBD2 (7 bases). The V gene lost 8 bases and the J gene lost 5 bases, with 19 bases spanning the gap. Germline V gene data show CDR1 as MDHEN and CDR2 as SYDVKM. The CDR3 has 14 amino acids. The CDR3 sequence is CASLGGGSRNEQYF. The CDR3 DNA follows: TGTGCCAGCCTTGGGGGCGGGAGCCGGAACGAGCAGTACTTC.

The chain links TRBV5-4 to TRBJ2-3; TRBD2 matches at 8 bases. With 3 bases clipped from V and 2 bases from J, the junction kept 5 bases outside the gene matches. The CDR3 runs 15 residues. Germline CDR1 and CDR2: SGHNT and YYREEE (reference sequence). The DNA for the CDR3 is TGTGCCAGCAGCTCTATAGCGGGGTCCACAGATACGCAGTATTTT. Its protein is CASSSIAGSTDTQYF.

The chain employs TRBV2 and TRBJ2-7; a possible D gene is TRBD2 (6 bases). The CDR3 consists of 14 residues. Germline V gives CDR1 SNHLY, CDR2 FYNNEI. V gave up 7 bases and J gave up 2 bases, with 15 bases separating them. The CDR3 is CASTRELTAYEQYF. The CDR3 region has the DNA TGTGCCAGCACTCGGGAGCTGACGGCCTACGAGCAGTACTTC.

A note on this clone: Other DNA variants within this sample encode the same CDR3. The rearrangement joins TRBV7-2 to TRBJ2-3; D gene ambiguous. With 0 bases removed from V and 3 bases from J, the gap between germline ends came to 7 bases. The CDR3 runs to 14 residues. Germline lookup yields CDR1 SGHTA and CDR2 FQGNSA. The CDR3, as DNA: TGTGCCAGCAGCTTAGCGCGATCGACAGATACGCAGTATTTT. It yields the protein CASSLARSTDTQYF.

The chain couples TRBV5-4 to TRBJ2-7; 8 nucleotides align to TRBD1. V lost 4 bases, J lost 5 bases, and 14 bases stayed unmatched. This CDR3 is built from 16 residues. CDR1 is SGHNT and CDR2 is YYREEE in the germline V gene (reference sequence). The CDR3 bases are TGTGCCAGCAGCCGCTACGTCGGACAGGGTTGGCACGAGCAGTACTTC. Residues: CASSRYVGQGWHEQYF. The full variable domain, rest sourced from reference TRBV5-4 and TRBJ2-7, is ETGVTQSPTHLIKTRGQQVTLRCSSQSGHNTVSWYQQALGQGPQFIFQYYREEENGRGNFPPRFSGLQFPNYSSELNVNALELDDSALYLCASSRYVGQGWHEQYFGPGTRLTVT.

The chain employs TRBV5-1 and TRBJ2-1; D not certain. This CDR3 contains 15 residues. The germline V and J ends were trimmed by 0 bases and 5 bases, with 12 bases remaining between them. Germline assignment: CDR1 SGHRS and CDR2 YFSETQ. The CDR3 sequence is CASSLVNGRDNEQFF. CDR3 nucleotides: TGCGCCAGCAGCTTGGTTAACGGACGAGACAATGAGCAGTTCTTC. Full variable domain (rest looked up from reference TRBV5-1 and TRBJ2-1): KAGVTQTPRYLIKTRGQQVTLSCSPISGHRSVSWYQQTPGQGLQFLFEYFSETQRNKGNFPGRFSGRQFSNSRSEMNVSTLELGDSALYLCASSLVNGRDNEQFFGPGTRLTVL.

This chain joins TRBV9 and TRBJ2-2; D gene uncertain. V lost 5 bases and J lost 5, with 10 bases in between. CDR3 length equals 13 residues. Looked up from germline, CDR1 is SGDLS and CDR2 is YYNGEE. The CDR3 is CASSFGPTGELFF. CDR3 DNA: TGTGCCAGCAGTTTTGGACCGACCGGGGAGCTGTTTTTT.

This chain uses TRBV6-1 with TRBJ1-5, with D possibly matching TRBD1 (6 bases). The length of the CDR3 is 14 residues. V lost 7 bases and J 2 bases, leaving 12 bases between the germline ends. Looked up from germline, CDR1 is MNHNS and CDR2 is SASEGT. DNA for the CDR3: TGTGCCAGCACATGGGGGCGCGGCAATCAGCCCCAGCATTTT. Translated: CASTWGRGNQPQHF.

V is TRBV5-1 and J is TRBJ2-7; 13 bases agree with TRBD2. V shed 4 bases and J 5 bases; nucleotides not matched to a gene: 12. The CDR3 consists of 17 residues. Per the germline V gene, CDR1 is SGHRS and CDR2 is YFSETQ. The CDR3 region is CASSAWTSGSKENEQYF. CDR3 sequence (DNA): TGCGCCAGCAGCGCATGGACTAGCGGGAGTAAGGAGAACGAGCAGTACTTC.